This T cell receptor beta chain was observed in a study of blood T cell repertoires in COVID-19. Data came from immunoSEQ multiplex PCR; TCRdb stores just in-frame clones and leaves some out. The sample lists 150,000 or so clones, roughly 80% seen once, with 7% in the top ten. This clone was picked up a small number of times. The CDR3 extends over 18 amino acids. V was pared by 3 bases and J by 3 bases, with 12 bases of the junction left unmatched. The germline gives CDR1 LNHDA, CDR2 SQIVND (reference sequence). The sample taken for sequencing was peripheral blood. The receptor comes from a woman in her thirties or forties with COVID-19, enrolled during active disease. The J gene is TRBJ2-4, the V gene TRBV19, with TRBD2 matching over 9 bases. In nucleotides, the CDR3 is TGTGCCAGTAGTATCTTGGCCCCCTTGCGGGGGGGCAAAAACATTCAGTACTTC. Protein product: CASSILAPLRGGKNIQYF.